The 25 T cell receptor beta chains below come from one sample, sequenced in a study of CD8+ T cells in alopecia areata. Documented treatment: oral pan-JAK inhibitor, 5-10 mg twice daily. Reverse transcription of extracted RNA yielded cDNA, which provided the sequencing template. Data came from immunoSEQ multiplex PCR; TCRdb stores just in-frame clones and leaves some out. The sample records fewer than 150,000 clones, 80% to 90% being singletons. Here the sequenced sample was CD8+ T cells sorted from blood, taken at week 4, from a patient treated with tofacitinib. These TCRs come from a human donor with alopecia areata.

CDR3 region: CSVEDEGYSTGELFF. The CDR3 DNA is TGCAGCGTTGAAGATGAGGGGTATAGCACCGGGGAGCTGTTTTTT. V and J are TRBV29-1 and TRBJ2-2; the D gene could be TRBD1 or TRBD2 (5 bases each). The length of the CDR3 is 15 residues. With 0 bases removed from V and 4 bases from J, the gap between germline ends came to 12 bases. The germline V gene has CDR1 SQVTM and CDR2 ANQGSEA.

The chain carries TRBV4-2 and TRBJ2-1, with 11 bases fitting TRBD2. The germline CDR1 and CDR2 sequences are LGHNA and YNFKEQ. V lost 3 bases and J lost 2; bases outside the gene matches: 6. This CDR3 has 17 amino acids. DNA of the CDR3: TGTGCCAGCAGCCAGGTAGCGGGGGGGGCCCCCTACAATGAGCAGTTCTTC. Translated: CASSQVAGGAPYNEQFF.

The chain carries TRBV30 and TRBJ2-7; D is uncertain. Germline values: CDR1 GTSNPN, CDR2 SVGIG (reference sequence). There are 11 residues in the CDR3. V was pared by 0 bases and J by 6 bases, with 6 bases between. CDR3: CAWSVGSEQYF. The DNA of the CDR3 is TGTGCCTGGAGTGTAGGTTCCGAGCAGTACTTC.

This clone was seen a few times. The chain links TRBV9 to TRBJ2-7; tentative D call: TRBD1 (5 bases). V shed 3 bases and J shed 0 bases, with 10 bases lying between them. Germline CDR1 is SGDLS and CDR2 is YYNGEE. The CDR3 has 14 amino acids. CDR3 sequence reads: CASSAWGTSYEQYF. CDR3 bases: TGTGCCAGCAGCGCCTGGGGCACCTCCTACGAGCAGTACTTC.

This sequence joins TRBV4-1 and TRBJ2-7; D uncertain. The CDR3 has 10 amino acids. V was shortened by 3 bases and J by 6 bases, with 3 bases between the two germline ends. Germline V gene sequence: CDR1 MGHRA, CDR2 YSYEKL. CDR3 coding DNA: TGCGCCAGCAGCCACGGCGAGCAGTACTTC. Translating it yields CASSHGEQYF.

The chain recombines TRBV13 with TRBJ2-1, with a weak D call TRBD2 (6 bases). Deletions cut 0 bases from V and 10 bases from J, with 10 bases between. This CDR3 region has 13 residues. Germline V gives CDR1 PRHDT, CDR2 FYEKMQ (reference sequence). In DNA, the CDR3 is TGTGCCAGCAGCTTAGGCCGGGGGTTAGAGCAGTTCTTC. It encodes CASSLGRGLEQFF.

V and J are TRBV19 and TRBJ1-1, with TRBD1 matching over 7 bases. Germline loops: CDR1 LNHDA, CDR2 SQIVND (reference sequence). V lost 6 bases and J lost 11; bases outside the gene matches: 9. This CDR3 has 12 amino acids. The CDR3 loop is CASSGDSFLAFF. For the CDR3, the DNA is TGTGCCAGTAGCGGGGACAGTTTTTTGGCTTTCTTT.

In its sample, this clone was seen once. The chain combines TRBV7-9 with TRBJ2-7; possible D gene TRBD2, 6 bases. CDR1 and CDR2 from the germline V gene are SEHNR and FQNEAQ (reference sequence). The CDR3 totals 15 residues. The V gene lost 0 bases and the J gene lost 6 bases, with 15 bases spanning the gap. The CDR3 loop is CASSLAIGLAIEQYF. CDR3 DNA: TGTGCCAGCAGCTTAGCGATTGGGCTAGCGATCGAGCAGTACTTC.

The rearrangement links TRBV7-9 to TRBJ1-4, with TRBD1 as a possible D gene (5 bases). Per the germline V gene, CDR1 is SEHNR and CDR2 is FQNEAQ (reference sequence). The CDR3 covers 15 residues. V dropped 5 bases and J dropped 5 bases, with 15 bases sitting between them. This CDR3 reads CASSPPVGTNEKLFF. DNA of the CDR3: TGTGCCAGCAGCCCTCCCGTCGGGACGAATGAAAAACTGTTTTTT.

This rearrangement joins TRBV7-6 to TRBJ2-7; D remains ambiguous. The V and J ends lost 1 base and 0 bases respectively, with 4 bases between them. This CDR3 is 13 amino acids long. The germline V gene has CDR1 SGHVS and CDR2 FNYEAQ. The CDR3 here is CASSLGFSYEQYF. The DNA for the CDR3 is TGTGCCAGCAGCTTAGGGTTCTCCTACGAGCAGTACTTC. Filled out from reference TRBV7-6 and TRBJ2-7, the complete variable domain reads GAGVSQSPRYKVTKRGQDVALRCDPISGHVSLYWYRQALGQGPEFLTYFNYEAQQDKSGLPNDRFSAERPEGSISTLTIQRTEQRDSAMYRCASSLGFSYEQYFGPGTRLTVT.

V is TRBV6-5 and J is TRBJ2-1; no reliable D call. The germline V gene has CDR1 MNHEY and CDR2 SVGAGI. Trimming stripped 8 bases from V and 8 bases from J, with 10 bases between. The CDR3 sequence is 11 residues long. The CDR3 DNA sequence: TGTGCCAGCCCCGGTTCGCATGAGCAGTTCTTC. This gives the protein CASPGSHEQFF.

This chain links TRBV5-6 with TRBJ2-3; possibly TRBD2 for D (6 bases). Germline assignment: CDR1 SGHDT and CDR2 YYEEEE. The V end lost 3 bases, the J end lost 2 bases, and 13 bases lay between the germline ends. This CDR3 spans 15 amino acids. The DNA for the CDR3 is TGTGCCAGCAGCTCGGGCGGGATAACCACAGATACGCAGTATTTT. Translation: CASSSGGITTDTQYF.

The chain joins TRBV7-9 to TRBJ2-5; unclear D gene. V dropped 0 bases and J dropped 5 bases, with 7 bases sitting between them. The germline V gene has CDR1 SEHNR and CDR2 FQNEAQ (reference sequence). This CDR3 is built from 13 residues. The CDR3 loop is CASSLALGETQYF. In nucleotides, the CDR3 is TGTGCCAGCAGCTTAGCCCTAGGGGAGACCCAGTACTTC.

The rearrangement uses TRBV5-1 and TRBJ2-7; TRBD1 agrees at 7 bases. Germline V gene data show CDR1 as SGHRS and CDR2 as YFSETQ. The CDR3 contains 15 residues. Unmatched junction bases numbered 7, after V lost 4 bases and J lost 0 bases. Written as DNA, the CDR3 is TGCGCCAGCAGCCCCCGGGACAGCAGCTCCTACGAGCAGTACTTC. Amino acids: CASSPRDSSSYEQYF.

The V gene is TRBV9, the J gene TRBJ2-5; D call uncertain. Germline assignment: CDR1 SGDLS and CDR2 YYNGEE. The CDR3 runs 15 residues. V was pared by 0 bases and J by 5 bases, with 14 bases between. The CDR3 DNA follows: TGTGCCAGCAGCGTAGCTGAGGCAGTGGGGGAGACCCAGTACTTC. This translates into CASSVAEAVGETQYF.

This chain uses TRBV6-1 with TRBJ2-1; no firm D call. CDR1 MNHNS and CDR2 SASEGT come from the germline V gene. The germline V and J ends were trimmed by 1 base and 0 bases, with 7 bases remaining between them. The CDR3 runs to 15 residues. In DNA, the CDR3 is TGTGCCAGCAGTGAAGACACCCGCTCCTACAATGAGCAGTTCTTC. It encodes CASSEDTRSYNEQFF.

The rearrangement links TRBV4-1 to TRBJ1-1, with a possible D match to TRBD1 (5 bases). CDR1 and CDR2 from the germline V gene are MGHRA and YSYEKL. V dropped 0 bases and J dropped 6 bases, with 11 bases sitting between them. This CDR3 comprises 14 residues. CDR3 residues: CASSQERGVAEAFF. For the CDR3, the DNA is TGCGCCAGCAGCCAAGAAAGGGGAGTCGCTGAAGCTTTCTTT.

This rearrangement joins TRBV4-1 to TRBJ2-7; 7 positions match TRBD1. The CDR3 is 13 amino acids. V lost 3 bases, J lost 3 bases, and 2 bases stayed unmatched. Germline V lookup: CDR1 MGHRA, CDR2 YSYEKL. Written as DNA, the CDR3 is TGCGCCAGCAGCCACGACAGGGACTACGAGCAGTACTTC. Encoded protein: CASSHDRDYEQYF.

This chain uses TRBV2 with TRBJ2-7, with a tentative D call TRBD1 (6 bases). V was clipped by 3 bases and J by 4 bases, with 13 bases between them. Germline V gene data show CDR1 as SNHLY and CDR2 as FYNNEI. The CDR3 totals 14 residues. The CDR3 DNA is TGTGCCAGCAGTGAGGAGGACAGACCTTACGAGCAGTACTTC. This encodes CASSEEDRPYEQYF.

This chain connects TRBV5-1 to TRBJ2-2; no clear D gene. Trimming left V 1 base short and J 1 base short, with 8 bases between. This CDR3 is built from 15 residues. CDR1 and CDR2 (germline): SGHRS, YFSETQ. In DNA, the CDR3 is TGCGCCAGCAGCTTGTATGTGGAGAACACCGGGGAGCTGTTTTTT. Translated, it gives CASSLYVENTGELFF.

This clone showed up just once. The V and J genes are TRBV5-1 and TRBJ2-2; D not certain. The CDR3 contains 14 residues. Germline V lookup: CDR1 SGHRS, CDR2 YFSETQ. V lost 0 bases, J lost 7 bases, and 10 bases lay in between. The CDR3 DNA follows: TGCGCCAGCAGCTTGGGCCCCATGGGCGGGGAGCTGTTTTTT. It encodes CASSLGPMGGELFF.

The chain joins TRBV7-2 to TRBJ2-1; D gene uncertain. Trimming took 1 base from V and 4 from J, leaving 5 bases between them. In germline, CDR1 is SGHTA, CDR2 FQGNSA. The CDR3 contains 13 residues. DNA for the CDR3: TGTGCCAGCAGCTTAGACGGTTACAATGAGCAGTTCTTC. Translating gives CASSLDGYNEQFF.

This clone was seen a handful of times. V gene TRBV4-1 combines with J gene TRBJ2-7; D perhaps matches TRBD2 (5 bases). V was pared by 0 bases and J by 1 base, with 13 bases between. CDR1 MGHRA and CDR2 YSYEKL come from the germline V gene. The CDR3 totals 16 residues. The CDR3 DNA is TGCGCCAGCAGCCAAGAGGAGGCGGGCCGTTCCTACGAGCAGTACTTC. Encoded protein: CASSQEEAGRSYEQYF.

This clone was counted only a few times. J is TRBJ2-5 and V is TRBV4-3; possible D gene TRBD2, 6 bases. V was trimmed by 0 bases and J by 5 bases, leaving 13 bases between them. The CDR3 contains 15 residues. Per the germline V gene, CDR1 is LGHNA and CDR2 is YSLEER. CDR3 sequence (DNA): TGCGCCAGCAGCCAAGAAGGCGGGGACGCCGAGACCCAGTACTTC. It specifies CASSQEGGDAETQYF.

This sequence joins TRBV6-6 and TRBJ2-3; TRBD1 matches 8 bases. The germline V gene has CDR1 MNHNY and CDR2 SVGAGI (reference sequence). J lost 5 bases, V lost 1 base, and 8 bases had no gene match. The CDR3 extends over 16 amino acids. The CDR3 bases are TGTGCCAGCAGTTACTTCAGGGGGCATTCCCGAGATACGCAGTATTTT. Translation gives CASSYFRGHSRDTQYF.